This T cell receptor (beta chain) stems from a study of Ad26.COV2.S vaccination and SARS-CoV-2 variants. Study-level results: Following vaccination, spike-specific CD8+ and CD4+ T cell responses reportedly exhibited substantial breadth.

Method: immunoSEQ multiplex PCR; TCRdb's copy keeps in-frame clones and lacks some. The sample has roughly 150,000 clones; just over 85% are singletons. Germline assignment: CDR1 LNHNV and CDR2 YYDKDF (reference sequence). Trimming at V came to 5 bases and at J to 8 bases, leaving 11 bases not matched to a gene. The CDR3 is 14 residues long. A remark on this clone: What it binds is not known.

This specimen was peripheral blood, taken after recovery from COVID-19. The TCR comes from a human donor who had recovered from COVID-19. The chain uses TRBV15 and TRBJ1-2; 7 bases fit TRBD1. CDR3: CATSPRGGSWGYTF. For the CDR3, the DNA is TGTGCCACCAGCCCCAGGGGGGGCAGCTGGGGCTACACCTTC. Drawing the rest from reference TRBV15 and TRBJ1-2, the complete variable domain is DAMVIQNPRYQVTQFGKPVTLSCSQTLNHNVMYWYQQKSSQAPKLLFHYYDKDFNNEADTPDNFQSRRPNTSFCFLDIRSPGLGDTAMYLCATSPRGGSWGYTFGSGTRLTVV.